Presented here are 5 T cell receptor beta chains from one specimen sequenced in a study of cytomegalovirus exposure and HLA in healthy donors. The PCR contained 60 Vbeta and 13 Jbeta primers. Sequencing was performed with immunoSEQ multiplex PCR; in TCRdb, only in-frame clones are kept and a portion is missing. The data show about 110,000 clones, over 65% seen once. Input material: PBMCs. The receptor source for this set is a woman aged 25-40 years in good health and CMV-seronegative.

In this sample, this clone turned up a few times. The genes are TRBV2 and TRBJ1-3; the D is unclear. The CDR3 covers 14 residues. Germline CDR1 is SNHLY and CDR2 is FYNNEI. Trimming shortened V by 6 bases and J by 0 bases, and 9 bases separated the two germline ends. CDR3 nucleotide sequence: TGTGCCAGCAGAGCCGAGGCCTCTGGAAACACCATATATTTT. Amino acids: CASRAEASGNTIYF.

This clone was observed a few times. The junction departs from germline at one end; a sequencing error may be responsible. The V gene is TRBV7-9, the J gene TRBJ1-5; D might be TRBD1 (5 bases). CDR1 SEHNR and CDR2 FQNEAQ come from the germline V gene (reference sequence). The CDR3 consists of 16 residues. The CDR3 sequence: CASSLGAGRDNPPQHF. The CDR3 DNA reads TGTGCCAGCAGCTTAGGGGCAGGGAGGGATAATCCGCCCCAGCATTTT. The full variable domain, completed using reference TRBV7-9 and TRBJ1-5, is DTGVSQNPRHKITKRGQNVTFRCDPISEHNRLYWYRQTLGQGPEFLTYFQNEAQLEKSRLLSDRFSAERPKGSFSTLEIQRTEQGDSAMYLCASSLGAGRDNPPQHFGDGTRLSIL.

This chain joins TRBV6-5 and TRBJ1-1; D is unresolved. This CDR3 has 15 residues. In germline, CDR1 is MNHEY, CDR2 SVGAGI. Deletions cut 0 bases from V and 4 bases from J, with 12 bases between. The CDR3 loop is CASSYSILEGTEAFF. The CDR3 nucleotides read TGTGCCAGCAGTTACTCCATTTTGGAGGGCACTGAAGCTTTCTTT.

The chain links TRBV30 to TRBJ1-5; TRBD1 agrees at 11 bases. Germline CDR1 reads GTSNPN; CDR2 reads SVGIG (reference sequence). The CDR3 runs 19 residues. V trimming: 5 bases; J trimming: 3 bases; junction bases outside the gene matches: 18. CDR3 sequence: CAWSLPRDRGILTNQPQHF. CDR3 DNA sequence: TGTGCCTGGTCTTTACCTCGGGACAGGGGGATCCTAACCAATCAGCCCCAGCATTTT.

The chain recombines TRBV13 with TRBJ1-2, with TRBD1 identical over 8 bases. Germline CDR1 is PRHDT and CDR2 is FYEKMQ (reference sequence). This CDR3 comprises 14 residues. With V trimmed by 0 bases and J by 3 bases, 0 bases remained unmatched. Here the CDR3 reads CASSLGTGDYGYTF. CDR3 DNA sequence: TGTGCCAGCAGCTTAGGGACAGGGGACTATGGCTACACCTTC.